This section outlines one T cell receptor (beta chain) sequence together with its context. Trimming shortened V by 6 bases and J by 6 bases, and 17 bases separated the two germline ends. The CDR3 loop spans 15 amino acids. Germline V gene data show CDR1 as MNHEY and CDR2 as SVGAGI. This sample was taken from a study of cytomegalovirus exposure and HLA in healthy donors. The PCR contained 60 Vbeta and 13 Jbeta primers. This table comes from immunoSEQ multiplex PCR, and its TCRdb copy is limited to in-frame clones, with some not included. The table has 250,000 to 350,000 clones, 70% to 90% seen once; the top ten hold around 3.7%.

This TCR was sampled from a man between 40 and 49 years old in good health and CMV-seropositive. Source material: PBMCs. This chain connects TRBV6-5 to TRBJ1-4, with D possibly TRBD1 on 5 matching bases. The CDR3 sequence: CASRGLSGGDEKLFF. The CDR3 DNA reads as TGTGCCAGCAGAGGGTTGTCGGGGGGTGATGAAAAACTGTTTTTT.